The 9 T cell receptor beta chains listed next were all sequenced from one sample in a study of T cells in Graves' hyperthyroidism and ophthalmopathy. Amplification targeted TCR beta CDR3 regions from RNA transcripts. Primed by the HTBI set, a first-round RT-PCR was run on the TCR CDR3. TCRdb re-derived calls from the multiplex PCR reads in MiXCR, one entry per CDR3 protein. In the table there are fewer than 650,000 distinct CDR3 sequences, 40% to 50% of which are singletons. Material: peripheral blood or thyroid tissue (not recorded which). The receptor source for this set is an adult woman with Graves' disease, either hyperthyroidism or ophthalmopathy (not recorded which).

This clonotype was counted at least ten times. The chain couples TRBV12-3 or TRBV12-4 to TRBJ1-2; weak D call: TRBD1 (5 bases). The CDR3 has 12 amino acids. Trimming took off 6 bases at V and 7 bases at J, with 12 bases between the two ends. In DNA form, the CDR3 reads TGTGCCAGCAGCCGTAATGGGGCTGGCTACACCTTC. Its protein is CASSRNGAGYTF.

The table lists this clonotype with a few counts. J is TRBJ1-5 and V is TRBV20-1, with unresolved D. There are 14 residues in the CDR3. Trimming took off 4 bases at V and 2 bases at J, with 12 bases between the two ends. Germline CDR1 and CDR2: DFQATT and SNEGSKA (reference sequence). CDR3 nucleotide sequence: TGCAGTGCTAAACCCGGGGTGCGCAATCAGCCCCAGCATTTT. Protein: CSAKPGVRNQPQHF.

In its sample, this clonotype was seen a few times. The chain links TRBV19 to TRBJ1-5; D not resolved. The germline V gene encodes CDR1 LNHDA and CDR2 SQIVND (reference sequence). Trimming stripped 8 bases from V and 2 bases from J, with 13 bases between. The CDR3 length is 14 residues. The CDR3 is CASLPPERNQPQHF. The DNA of the CDR3 is TGTGCCAGTCTCCCTCCGGAGCGCAATCAGCCCCAGCATTTT.

This clonotype has only a few counts. Compared with germline, one end of the junction differs, possibly owing to a read error. The V and J genes are TRBV20-1 and TRBJ1-3, with D uncertain. Germline values: CDR1 DFQATT, CDR2 SNEGSKA (reference sequence). The CDR3 is made up of 17 amino acids. CDR3 sequence (DNA): TGCAGTGCTAGAACACACGGATCAGAGAGACATGGAAACACCATACATTTT. It yields the protein CSARTHGSERHGNTIHF.

The chain is built from TRBV7-3 and TRBJ2-7, with TRBD1 matching 10 bases. Germline CDR1 and CDR2: SGHTA and FQGTGA. V lost 4 bases to trimming and J lost 3 bases; unmatched junction nucleotides: 6. This CDR3 has 15 residues. CDR3 in DNA: TGTGCCAGCAGCTCTAAGGGACAGGGGATCTACGAGCAGTACTTC. It encodes CASSSKGQGIYEQYF.

This clonotype came up a few times. The chain employs TRBV2 and TRBJ2-3; possible D gene TRBD2, 6 bases. CDR3 length equals 13 residues. Trimming removed 3 bases at V and 8 bases at J, with 12 bases between. In germline, CDR1 is SNHLY, CDR2 FYNNEI. This CDR3 reads CASSDGEAGTQYF. The CDR3 bases are TGTGCCAGCAGTGACGGGGAGGCGGGTACGCAGTATTTT.

This clonotype was recorded only once. This rearrangement joins TRBV15 to TRBJ2-3; 14 nucleotides agree with TRBD2. The germline gives CDR1 LNHNV, CDR2 YYDKDF (reference sequence). V shed 2 bases, J shed 6 bases, and the junction held 7 bases outside the gene matches. This CDR3 comprises 17 residues. This chain's CDR3 is CATSRSRLAGGYDTQYF. In nucleotides, the CDR3 is TGTGCCACCAGCAGATCGAGACTAGCGGGAGGGTATGATACGCAGTATTTT.

This clonotype was detected ten times or more. V usage is TRBV10-3 and J usage is TRBJ2-7, with 8 nucleotides matching TRBD2. The germline V gene has CDR1 ENHRY and CDR2 SYGVKD. The V segment lost 4 bases and the J segment 0 bases; nucleotides outside the gene matches: 8. This CDR3 is 16 amino acids long. CDR3 residues: CAISGGGRHSSYEQYF. The CDR3 DNA reads TGTGCCATCAGTGGGGGCGGGAGGCACTCCTCCTACGAGCAGTACTTC.

The chain links TRBV29-1 to TRBJ1-5; 7 nucleotides match TRBD1. The CDR3 loop spans 14 amino acids. V lost 4 bases to trimming and J lost 3 bases; unmatched junction nucleotides: 6. The germline V gene encodes CDR1 SQVTM and CDR2 ANQGSEA. The CDR3 loop reads CSVVVTGPNQPQHF. Written as DNA, the CDR3 is TGCAGCGTTGTGGTGACAGGGCCCAATCAGCCCCAGCATTTT.